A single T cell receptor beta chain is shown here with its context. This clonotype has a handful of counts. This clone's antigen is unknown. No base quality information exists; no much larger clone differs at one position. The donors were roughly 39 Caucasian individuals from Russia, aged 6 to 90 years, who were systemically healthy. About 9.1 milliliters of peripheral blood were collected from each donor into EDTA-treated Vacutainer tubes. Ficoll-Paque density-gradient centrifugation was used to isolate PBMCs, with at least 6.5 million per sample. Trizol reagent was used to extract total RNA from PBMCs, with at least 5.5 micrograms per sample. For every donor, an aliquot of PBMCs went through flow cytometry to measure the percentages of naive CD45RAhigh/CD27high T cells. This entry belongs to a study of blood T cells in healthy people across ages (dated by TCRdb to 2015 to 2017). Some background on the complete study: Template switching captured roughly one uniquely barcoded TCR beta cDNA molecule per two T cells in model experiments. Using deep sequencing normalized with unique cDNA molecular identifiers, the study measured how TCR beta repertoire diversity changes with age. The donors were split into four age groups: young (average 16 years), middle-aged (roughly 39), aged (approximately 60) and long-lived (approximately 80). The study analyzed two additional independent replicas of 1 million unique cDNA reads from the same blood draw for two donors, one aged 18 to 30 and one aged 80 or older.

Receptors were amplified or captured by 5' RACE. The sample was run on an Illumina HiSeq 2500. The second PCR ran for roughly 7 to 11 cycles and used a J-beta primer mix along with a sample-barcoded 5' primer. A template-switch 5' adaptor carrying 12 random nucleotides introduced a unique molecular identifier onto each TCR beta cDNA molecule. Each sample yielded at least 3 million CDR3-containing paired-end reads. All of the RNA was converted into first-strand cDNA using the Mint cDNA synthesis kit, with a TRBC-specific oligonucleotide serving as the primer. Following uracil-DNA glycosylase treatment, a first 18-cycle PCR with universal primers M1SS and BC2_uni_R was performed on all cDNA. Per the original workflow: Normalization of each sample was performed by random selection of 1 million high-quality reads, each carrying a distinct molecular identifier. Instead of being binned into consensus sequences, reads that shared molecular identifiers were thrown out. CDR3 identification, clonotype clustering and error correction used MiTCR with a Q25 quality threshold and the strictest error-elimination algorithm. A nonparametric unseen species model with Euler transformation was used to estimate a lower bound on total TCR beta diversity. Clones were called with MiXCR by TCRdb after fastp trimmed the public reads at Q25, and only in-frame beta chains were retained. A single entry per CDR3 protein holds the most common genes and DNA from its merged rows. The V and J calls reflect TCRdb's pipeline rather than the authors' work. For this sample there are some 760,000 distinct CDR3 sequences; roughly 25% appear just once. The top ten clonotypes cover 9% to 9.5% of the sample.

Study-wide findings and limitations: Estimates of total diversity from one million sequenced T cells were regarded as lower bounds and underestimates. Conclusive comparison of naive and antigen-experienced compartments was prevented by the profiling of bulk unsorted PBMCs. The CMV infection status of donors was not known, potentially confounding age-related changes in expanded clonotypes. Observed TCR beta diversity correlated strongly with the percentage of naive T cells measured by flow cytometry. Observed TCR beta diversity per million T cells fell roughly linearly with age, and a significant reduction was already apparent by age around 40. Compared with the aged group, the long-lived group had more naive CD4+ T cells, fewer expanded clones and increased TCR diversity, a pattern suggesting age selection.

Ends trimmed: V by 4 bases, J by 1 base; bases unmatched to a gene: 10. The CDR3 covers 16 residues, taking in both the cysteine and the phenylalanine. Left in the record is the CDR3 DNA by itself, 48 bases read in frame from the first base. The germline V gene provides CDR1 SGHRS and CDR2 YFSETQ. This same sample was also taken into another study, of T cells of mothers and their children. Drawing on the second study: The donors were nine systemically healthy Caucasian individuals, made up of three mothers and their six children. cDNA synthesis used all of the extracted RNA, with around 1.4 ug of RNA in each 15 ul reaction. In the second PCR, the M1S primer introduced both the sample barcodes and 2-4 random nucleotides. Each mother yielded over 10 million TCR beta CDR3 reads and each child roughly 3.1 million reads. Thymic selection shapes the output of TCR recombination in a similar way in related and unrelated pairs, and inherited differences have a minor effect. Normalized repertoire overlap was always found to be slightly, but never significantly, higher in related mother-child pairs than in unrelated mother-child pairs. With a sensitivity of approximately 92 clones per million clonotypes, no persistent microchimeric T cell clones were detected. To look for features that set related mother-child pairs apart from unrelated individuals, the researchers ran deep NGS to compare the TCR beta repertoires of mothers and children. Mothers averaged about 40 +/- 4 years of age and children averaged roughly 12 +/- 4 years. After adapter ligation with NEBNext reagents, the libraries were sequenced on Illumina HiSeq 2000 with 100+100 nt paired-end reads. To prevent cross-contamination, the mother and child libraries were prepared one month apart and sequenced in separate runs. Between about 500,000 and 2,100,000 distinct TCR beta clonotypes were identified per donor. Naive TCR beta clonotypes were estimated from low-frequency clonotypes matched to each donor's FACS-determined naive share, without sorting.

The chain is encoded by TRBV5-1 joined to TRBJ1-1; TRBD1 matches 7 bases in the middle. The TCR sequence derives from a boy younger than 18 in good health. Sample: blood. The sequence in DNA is TGCGCCAGCAGCCCCCAGGCCGACAGGGCGAACACTGAAGCTTTCTTT. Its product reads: CASSPQADRANTEAFF.